The next 10 T cell receptor beta chains were all read from a single sample in a study of CD8+CD57+ T cells in acquired aplastic anemia. TCR beta VDJ and CDR3 profiling used genomic DNA as template. One entry per CDR3 protein, called by TCRdb with MiXCR from the reads. This sample carries 200,000 or so distinct CDR3 sequences, around 65% of them seen once, and the ten largest clones take about half. Sample: sorted CD4+, CD8+, or CD8+CD57+ T cells (not recorded which) from PBMCs. The source is a human donor with severe aplastic anemia or a healthy control (not recorded which).

The V gene is TRBV5-1, the J gene TRBJ2-1; D gene uncertain. V shed 0 bases and J shed 7 bases, with 14 bases lying between them. CDR3 length equals 15 residues. CDR1 and CDR2 (germline): SGHRS, YFSETQ. The DNA of the CDR3 is TGCGCCAGCAGCTTGGAAAGTAGGGCCGAGAATGAGCAGTTCTTC. It codes for CASSLESRAENEQFF.

V is TRBV7-3 and J is TRBJ2-1, with a weak D call TRBD2 (7 bases). CDR3 length: 15 amino acids. Germline CDR1 reads SGHTA; CDR2 reads FQGTGA. The V and J ends lost 5 bases and 7 bases respectively, with 18 bases between them. The CDR3 DNA reads as TGTGCCAGCAGCCCGCCTGGGGGCGGGGGAAATGAGCAGTTCTTC. This gives the protein CASSPPGGGGNEQFF.

The gene calls are TRBV2 and TRBJ2-3; 9 bases agree with TRBD2. With V trimmed by 6 bases and J by 4 bases, 5 bases remained unmatched. Germline V gives CDR1 SNHLY, CDR2 FYNNEI. The CDR3 has 14 residues. The CDR3 DNA follows: TGTGCCAGCAGGCGGACTAGCGTAGCAGATACGCAGTATTTT. Residues: CASRRTSVADTQYF. Filled out from reference TRBV2 and TRBJ2-3, the complete variable domain reads EPEVTQTPSHQVTQMGQEVILRCVPISNHLYFYWYRQILGQKVEFLVSFYNNEISEKSEIFDDQFSVERPDGSNFTLKIRSTKLEDSAMYFCASRRTSVADTQYFGPGTRLTVL.

This clonotype was detected a few times. The chain uses TRBV7-3 and TRBJ2-1; 9 bases match TRBD1. Trimming cost V 4 bases and J 8 bases; bases outside gene matches: 9. Per germline, CDR1 SGHTA and CDR2 FQGTGA. The CDR3 is 15 amino acids. The CDR3 protein is CASSSTGGTGDEQFF. The CDR3 nucleotides read TGTGCCAGCAGCTCAACAGGGGGCACAGGCGATGAGCAGTTCTTC.

This chain uses TRBV2 with TRBJ2-7; unclear D gene. CDR1 and CDR2 (germline): SNHLY, FYNNEI. This CDR3 is built from 13 residues. V lost 1 base and J lost 9, with 13 bases in between. The CDR3 sequence: CASSEDLSMGQYF. CDR3 nucleotide sequence: TGTGCCAGCAGTGAAGATCTAAGTATGGGGCAGTACTTC.

The V gene is TRBV29-1, the J gene TRBJ2-7, with TRBD2 matching 8 bases. The closer fit of TRBJ2-1 to the DNA end suggests the J call may be wrong. CDR1 and CDR2 from the germline V gene are SQVTM and ANQGSEA. This CDR3 has 14 amino acids. CDR3 sequence reads: CSVGRGGRTNEQFF. The CDR3 coding sequence is TGCAGCGTTGGACGCGGGGGGCGGACTAATGAGCAGTTCTTC.

This clonotype was recorded at least ten times. The chain links TRBV6-5 to TRBJ2-7; D remains unclear. The CDR3 extends over 12 amino acids. Trimming stripped 7 bases from V and 7 bases from J, with 14 bases between. The germline gives CDR1 MNHEY, CDR2 SVGAGI. The CDR3 nucleotides read TGTGCCAGCACCTCCGGACGGGCGGAGCAGTACTTC. Translation: CASTSGRAEQYF.

Note on this clonotype: The junction departs from germline at one end; a sequencing error may be responsible. This chain links TRBV10-3 with TRBJ2-2; D is unresolved. Germline V lookup: CDR1 ENHRY, CDR2 SYGVKD. The CDR3 runs 17 residues. In DNA form, the CDR3 reads TGTGCCAGCAGTGAAGTGTGGGGATTAGGGAACACCGGGGAGCTGTTTTTT. Translated: CASSEVWGLGNTGELFF.

This clonotype has ten or more counts. This sequence joins TRBV9 and TRBJ1-1; D gene ambiguous. The V gene lost 0 bases and the J gene lost 5 bases, with 8 bases spanning the gap. Looked up from germline, CDR1 is SGDLS and CDR2 is YYNGEE. The CDR3 is made up of 13 amino acids. In DNA form, the CDR3 reads TGTGCCAGCAGCGTAGGAGTCAGGACTGAAGCTTTCTTT. Residues: CASSVGVRTEAFF.

Only a few counts were recorded for this clonotype. Since no conserved phenylalanine or tryptophan closes the CDR3, a read error is the likely cause. The V call is TRBV7-9, the J call TRBJ2-1, with 9 bases lining up with TRBD1. The J segment lost 3 bases and the V segment lost 5 bases, leaving 5 bases of the junction unmatched. Germline V CDR1 and CDR2: SEHNR, FQNEAQ (reference sequence). The CDR3 spans 15 residues. The CDR3 DNA reads as TGTGCCAGCAGCCAGGGACAGGGTTTCTACAATGAGCAGTTCTCC. The encoded protein is CASSQGQGFYNEQFS.